The rows below give T cell receptor beta chains drawn from one sample of a study of shared clonotypes between healthy human individuals. Produced via immunoSEQ multiplex PCR; TCRdb's table is partial and in-frame only. The sample has under 2,000,000 clones; just under 95% are singletons. The specimen sequenced was naive CD8+ T cells sorted from blood. The receptors shown here come from a man younger than 35 in good health. Each CDR3 is given with its conserved first and last residue. The order of the fields is J gene, V gene, D gene, clone size, CDR3 DNA, CDR3 protein. D genes are given only for firm matches. Part of the rows lack a size; the others show once, few, many or a class for expanded clones.

J: TRBJ1-5; V: TRBV2; D: -; size: -; DNA: TGTGCCAGCAGTGAATCCGGGTGGGATAGCAATCAGCCCCAGCATTTT; CDR3: CASSESGWDSNQPQHF
J: TRBJ2-1; V: TRBV7-6; D: -; size: once; DNA: TGTGCCAGCAGCTTGGGGTACAATGAGCAGTTCTTC; CDR3: CASSLGYNEQFF
J: TRBJ2-3; V: TRBV9; D: TRBD2; size: -; DNA: TGTGCCAGCGGTGTAACCGGGACTAGCGGGGCAGATACGCAGTATTTT; CDR3: CASGVTGTSGADTQYF
J: TRBJ1-4; V: TRBV28; D: -; size: -; DNA: TGTGCCAGCAGCATTACGACTGCATGGAATGAAAAACTGTTTTTT; CDR3: CASSITTAWNEKLFF
J: TRBJ1-2; V: TRBV6-5; D: -; size: -; DNA: TGTGCCAGCAGTTACTCTTCCGGGATGGTAGGCTACACCTTC; CDR3: CASSYSSGMVGYTF
J: TRBJ2-6; V: TRBV7-9; D: -; size: -; DNA: TGTGCCAGCAGCCGAACGTCGGGGGCCAACGTCCTGACTTTC; CDR3: CASSRTSGANVLTF
J: TRBJ1-2; V: TRBV4-1; D: -; size: few; DNA: TGCGCCAGCAGCCAAGATCTTGGTGGAAACAACTCTGGCTACACCTTC; CDR3: CASSQDLGGNNSGYTF
J: TRBJ1-5; V: TRBV7-3; D: -; size: once; DNA: TGTGCCAGCAGGGACTTCACCGGGAGCAATCAGCCCCAGCATTTT; CDR3: CASRDFTGSNQPQHF
J: TRBJ2-2; V: TRBV11-2; D: TRBD1; size: -; DNA: TGTGCCAGCAGCACGTGGACAGGGGTTAACACCGGGGAGCTGTTTTTT; CDR3: CASSTWTGVNTGELFF
J: TRBJ2-7; V: TRBV4-1; D: -; size: -; DNA: TGCGCCAGCAGCCAGCGGGACAGAGGGTACGAGCAGTACTTC; CDR3: CASSQRDRGYEQYF
J: TRBJ2-1; V: TRBV5-6; D: TRBD2; size: -; DNA: TGTGCCAGCAGGGACCGGGGACTAGCGGGAGGAAATGAGCAGTTCTTC; CDR3: CASRDRGLAGGNEQFF
J: TRBJ1-1; V: TRBV25-1; D: -; size: -; DNA: TGTGCCAGCAGTGAATATTCACTTTCGCGGGGGCAGGAGACTGAAGCTTTCTTT; CDR3: CASSEYSLSRGQETEAFF
J: TRBJ2-2; V: TRBV7-9; D: TRBD1; size: -; DNA: TGTGCCAGCAGCGCCAAGCTAGGGGGACAGGTTGGCGGGGAGCTGTTTTTT; CDR3: CASSAKLGGQVGGELFF
J: TRBJ2-7; V: TRBV6-1; D: TRBD1; size: -; DNA: TGTGCCAGCAGCTACAGGGGACCCTACGAGCAGTACTTC; CDR3: CASSYRGPYEQYF
J: TRBJ2-7; V: TRBV7-2; D: TRBD1; size: once; DNA: TGTGCCAGCAGCTTAGCGTACCAGGGACAGGGGGGCTACGAGCAGTACTTC; CDR3: CASSLAYQGQGGYEQYF
J: TRBJ2-5; V: TRBV7-9; D: -; size: -; DNA: TGTGCCAGCAGCGACCGTGTAGGGAGTCTAGAGACCCAGTACTTC; CDR3: CASSDRVGSLETQYF
J: TRBJ2-3; V: TRBV30; D: -; size: -; DNA: TGTGCCTGGAGTGTTGGGGTGAGCACAGATACGCAGTATTTT; CDR3: CAWSVGVSTDTQYF
J: TRBJ1-6; V: TRBV7-9; D: -; size: -; DNA: TGTGCCAGCAGCGAACAGGTGTGGGATAATTCACCCCTCCACTTT; CDR3: CASSEQVWDNSPLHF
J: TRBJ1-1; V: TRBV25-1; D: -; size: -; DNA: TGTGCCAGCAGTGCGGGCGGGCTTGAAGCTTTCTTT; CDR3: CASSAGGLEAFF
J: TRBJ1-4; V: TRBV9; D: -; size: -; DNA: TGTGCCAGCAGCGCGTGGGGGGAAGGGGAAAAACTGTTTTTT; CDR3: CASSAWGEGEKLFF
J: TRBJ1-1; V: TRBV7-9; D: -; size: -; DNA: TGTGCCAGCAGCGAGGACACTGAAGCTTTCTTT; CDR3: CASSEDTEAFF
J: TRBJ2-2; V: TRBV30; D: -; size: -; DNA: TGTGCCTGGAAAGTAAACACCGGGGAGCTGTTTTTT; CDR3: CAWKVNTGELFF
J: TRBJ2-1; V: TRBV13; D: TRBD2; size: -; DNA: TGTGCCAGCAGCCTCTGGGTAGCGGGACCGTACAATGAGCAGTTCTTC; CDR3: CASSLWVAGPYNEQFF
J: TRBJ2-7; V: TRBV30; D: TRBD1; size: -; DNA: TGTGCCTGGAGGGAGACAGGGTGGGGCGAGCAGTACTTC; CDR3: CAWRETGWGEQYF
J: TRBJ1-4; V: TRBV7-6; D: TRBD1; size: -; DNA: TGTGCCAGCAGCTTAGAGACAGGGGGCTACGGTGAAAAACTGTTTTTT; CDR3: CASSLETGGYGEKLFF
J: TRBJ2-7; V: TRBV28; D: -; size: -; DNA: TGTGCCAGCAGTTTACGGTCTACCTACGAGCAGTACTTC; CDR3: CASSLRSTYEQYF
J: TRBJ2-1; V: TRBV9; D: TRBD2; size: -; DNA: TGTGCCAGCAGCGATAGCGGGCTCCTCGGCAATGAGCAGTTCTTC; CDR3: CASSDSGLLGNEQFF
J: TRBJ1-4; V: TRBV9; D: -; size: -; DNA: TGTGCCAGCAGCTCCTCGGGGGGAGGGAAACTGTTTTTT; CDR3: CASSSSGGGKLFF
J: TRBJ2-1; V: TRBV5-6; D: -; size: -; DNA: TGTGCCAGCAGCTTGGGGTCGGCACAACAGTTCTTC; CDR3: CASSLGSAQQFF
J: TRBJ2-7; V: TRBV4-1; D: -; size: -; DNA: TGCGCCAGCTCCCGTGGCAGCTCCTACGAGCAGTACTTC; CDR3: CASSRGSSYEQYF